The 12 T cell receptor beta chains in this list originate from one sample, sequenced in a study of blood T cell repertoires in COVID-19. Data came from immunoSEQ multiplex PCR; TCRdb stores just in-frame clones and leaves some out. This table holds approximately 69,000 clones, about 84% found once. The sample taken for sequencing was peripheral blood. Source of these receptors: a man aged 45-65 years with COVID-19, enrolled during active disease.

The chain carries TRBV5-4 and TRBJ2-1; no clear D. Germline loops: CDR1 SGHNT, CDR2 YYREEE (reference sequence). The V end lost 0 bases, the J end lost 0 bases, and 7 bases lay between the germline ends. The length of the CDR3 is 15 residues. The CDR3 DNA reads TGTGCCAGCAGCTTGGAAAGTAGCTCCTACAATGAGCAGTTCTTC. This sequence encodes CASSLESSSYNEQFF.

The chain employs TRBV18 and TRBJ2-7, with 8 bases that match TRBD1. This CDR3 has 15 residues. Trimming took 3 bases from V and 0 from J; bases not matched to a gene: 4. CDR1 KGHSH and CDR2 LQKENI come from the germline V gene. The DNA of the CDR3 is TGTGCCAGCTCACCTACAGGGGGTAGCTCCTACGAGCAGTACTTC. Translating gives CASSPTGGSSYEQYF. The full variable domain, completed using reference TRBV18 and TRBJ2-7, is NAGVMQNPRHLVRRRGQEARLRCSPMKGHSHVYWYRQLPEEGLKFMVYLQKENIIDESGMPKERFSAEFPKEGPSILRIQQVVRGDSAAYFCASSPTGGSSYEQYFGPGTRLTVT.

The rearrangement uses TRBV29-1 and TRBJ2-1; 8 bases match TRBD1. The V gene end was trimmed by 6 bases and the J gene end by 5 bases; junction bases not matched to a gene: 6. The germline gives CDR1 SQVTM, CDR2 ANQGSEA. The CDR3 is 13 amino acids. The CDR3 here is CSVWTGNDNEQFF. The CDR3 DNA reads TGCAGCGTATGGACAGGGAACGACAATGAGCAGTTCTTC.

The chain uses TRBV5-4 and TRBJ2-7; a possible D gene is TRBD2 (7 bases). The CDR3 runs to 15 residues. Germline assignment: CDR1 SGHNT and CDR2 YYREEE (reference sequence). Between the trimmed V and J ends, which lost 2 bases and 2 bases, there was a span of 14 bases. This CDR3 reads CASSFGAGATYEQYF. For the CDR3, the DNA is TGTGCCAGCAGCTTTGGGGCGGGGGCCACCTACGAGCAGTACTTC. Complete variable domain (other parts from reference TRBV5-4 and TRBJ2-7): ETGVTQSPTHLIKTRGQQVTLRCSSQSGHNTVSWYQQALGQGPQFIFQYYREEENGRGNFPPRFSGLQFPNYSSELNVNALELDDSALYLCASSFGAGATYEQYFGPGTRLTVT.

Worth noting for this clone: The junction does not match germline at one end; this may be a read error. The chain uses TRBV20-1 and TRBJ1-1, with a weak D call TRBD1 (6 bases). This CDR3 is built from 11 residues. The germline gives CDR1 DFQATT, CDR2 SNEGSKA (reference sequence). This CDR3 reads CSAARDTEAFF. The CDR3 nucleotides read TGCAGTGCTGCCCGGGACACCGAAGCTTTCTTT.

V and J are TRBV7-7 and TRBJ2-2; 10 nucleotides agree with TRBD1. J gave up 3 bases and V 5 bases, and 6 bases lay outside the gene matches. This CDR3 is built from 16 residues. CDR1 and CDR2 (germline): SSHAT, FNYEAQ (reference sequence). The CDR3 DNA reads TGTGCCAGCAGCCCCGGACAGGGGGGGGACACCGGGGAGCTGTTTTTT. This codes for CASSPGQGGDTGELFF.

V and J are TRBV2 and TRBJ1-5, with D possibly TRBD1 on 6 matching bases. The V end was cut by 6 bases, the J end by 0 bases, with 9 bases between. The germline CDR1 and CDR2 sequences are SNHLY and FYNNEI. CDR3 length: 14 amino acids. In DNA, the CDR3 is TGTGCCAGCAGACGGACAGTTAGCAATCAGCCCCAGCATTTT. As protein: CASRRTVSNQPQHF.

The chain links TRBV18 to TRBJ2-7; D is possibly TRBD1 (5 bases). There are 12 residues in the CDR3. Germline CDR1 reads KGHSH; CDR2 reads LQKENI. V was clipped by 3 bases and J by 6 bases, with 9 bases between them. The CDR3 nucleotides are TGTGCCAGCTCACCCCAGGGTGGCGAGCAGTACTTC. This encodes CASSPQGGEQYF.

V gene TRBV6-5 combines with J gene TRBJ1-5, with D tentatively TRBD1 (5 bases). V lost 8 bases and J 6 bases, leaving 14 bases between the germline ends. In germline, CDR1 is MNHEY, CDR2 SVGAGI. The CDR3 loop spans 13 amino acids. In DNA, the CDR3 is TGTGCCAGCGAAGAATCGACAGCTCAGCCCCAGCATTTT. It translates to CASEESTAQPQHF.

V gene TRBV20-1 combines with J gene TRBJ2-5, with D possibly TRBD2 on 6 matching bases. The CDR3 totals 12 residues. Germline-derived CDR1 and CDR2 are DFQATT and SNEGSKA (reference sequence). V was cut by 3 bases and J by 5 bases, with 10 bases left in between. The chain's CDR3 is CSASTGDETQYF. The CDR3 DNA is TGCAGTGCTAGTACGGGGGACGAGACCCAGTACTTC.

The CDR3 nucleotides are TGCAGCGGACGGACAGGGAATGAGCAGTACTTC. Protein sequence: CSGRTGNEQYF. The J gene is TRBJ2-7, the V gene TRBV29-1; TRBD1 matches 8 bases. V shed 7 bases, J shed 7 bases, and the junction held 6 bases outside the gene matches. Germline assignment: CDR1 SQVTM and CDR2 ANQGSEA. The CDR3 loop spans 11 amino acids.

This clone showed up many times. The V call is TRBV30, the J call TRBJ1-6; D unclear. The V and J ends lost 0 bases and 11 bases respectively, with 20 bases between them. Germline V lookup: CDR1 GTSNPN, CDR2 SVGIG (reference sequence). The CDR3 is made up of 16 amino acids. CDR3 residues: CAWSVRPSGRSAPLHF. CDR3 DNA: TGTGCCTGGAGTGTACGCCCTTCGGGGAGGTCTGCACCCCTCCACTTT.